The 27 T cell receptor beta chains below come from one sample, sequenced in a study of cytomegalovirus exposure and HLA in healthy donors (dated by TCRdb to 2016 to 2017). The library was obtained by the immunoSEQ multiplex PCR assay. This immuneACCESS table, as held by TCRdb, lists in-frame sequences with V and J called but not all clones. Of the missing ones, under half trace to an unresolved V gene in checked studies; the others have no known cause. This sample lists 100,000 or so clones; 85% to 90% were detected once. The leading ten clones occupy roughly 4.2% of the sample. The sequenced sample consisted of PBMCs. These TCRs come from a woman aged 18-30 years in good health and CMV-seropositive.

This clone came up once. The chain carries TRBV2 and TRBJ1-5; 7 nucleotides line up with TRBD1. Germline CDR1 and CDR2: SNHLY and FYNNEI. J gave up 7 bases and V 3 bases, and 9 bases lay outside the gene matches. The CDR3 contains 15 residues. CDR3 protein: CASSDLGGESQPQHF. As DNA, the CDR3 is TGTGCCAGCAGTGACTTAGGGGGCGAATCGCAGCCCCAGCATTTT.

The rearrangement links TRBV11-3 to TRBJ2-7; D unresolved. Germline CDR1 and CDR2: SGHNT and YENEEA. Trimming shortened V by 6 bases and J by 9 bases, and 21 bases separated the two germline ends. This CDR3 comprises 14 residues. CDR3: CASSLSQSELRQYF. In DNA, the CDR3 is TGTGCCAGCAGTTTGAGCCAGTCGGAACTACGGCAGTACTTC. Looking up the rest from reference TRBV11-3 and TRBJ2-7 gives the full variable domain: EAGVVQSPRYKIIEKKQPVAFWCNPISGHNTLYWYLQNLGQGPELLIRYENEEAVDDSQLPKDRFSAERLKGVDSTLKIQPAELGDSAVYLCASSLSQSELRQYFGPGTRLTVT.

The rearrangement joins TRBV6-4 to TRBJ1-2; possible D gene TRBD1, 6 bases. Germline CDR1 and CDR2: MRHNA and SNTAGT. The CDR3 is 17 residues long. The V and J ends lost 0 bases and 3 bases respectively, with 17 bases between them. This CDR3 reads CASSDSARPDSDYGYTF. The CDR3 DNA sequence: TGTGCCAGCAGTGACTCTGCCCGGCCGGACAGCGACTATGGCTACACCTTC.

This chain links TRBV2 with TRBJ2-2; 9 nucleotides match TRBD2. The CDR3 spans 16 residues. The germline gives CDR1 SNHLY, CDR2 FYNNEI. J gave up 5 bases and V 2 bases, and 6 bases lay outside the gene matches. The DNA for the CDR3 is TGTGCCAGCAGTGAATGGCGGGGGGGCCAGACCGGGGAGCTGTTTTTT. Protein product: CASSEWRGGQTGELFF.

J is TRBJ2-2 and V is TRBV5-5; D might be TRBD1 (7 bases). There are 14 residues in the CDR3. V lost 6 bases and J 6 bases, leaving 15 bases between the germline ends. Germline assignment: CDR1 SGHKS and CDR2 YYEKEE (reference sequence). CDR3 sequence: CASNEGQRAGELFF. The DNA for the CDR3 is TGTGCCAGCAATGAGGGACAGCGGGCCGGGGAGCTGTTTTTT. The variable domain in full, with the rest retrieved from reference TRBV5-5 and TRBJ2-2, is DAGVTQSPTHLIKTRGQQVTLRCSPISGHKSVSWYQQVLGQGPQFIFQYYEKEERGRGNFPDRFSARQFPNYSSELNVNALLLGDSALYLCASNEGQRAGELFFGEGSRLTVL.

As DNA, the CDR3 is TGCAGCGTTTTGGGGACTAGCGGGATCGCGAGCTCCTACAATGAGCAGTTCTTC. Translating gives CSVLGTSGIASSYNEQFF. This chain links TRBV29-1 with TRBJ2-1; the match to TRBD2 covers 13 bases. Unmatched junction bases numbered 10, after V lost 5 bases and J lost 0 bases. The CDR3 has 18 residues. From germline, CDR1 is SQVTM and CDR2 ANQGSEA.

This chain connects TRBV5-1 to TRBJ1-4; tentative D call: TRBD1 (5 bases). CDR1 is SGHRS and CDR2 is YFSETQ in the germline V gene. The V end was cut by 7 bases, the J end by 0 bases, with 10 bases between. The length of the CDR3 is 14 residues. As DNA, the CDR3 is TGCGCCAGCGCCCGGGGGGCAACTAATGAAAAACTGTTTTTT. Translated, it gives CASARGATNEKLFF.

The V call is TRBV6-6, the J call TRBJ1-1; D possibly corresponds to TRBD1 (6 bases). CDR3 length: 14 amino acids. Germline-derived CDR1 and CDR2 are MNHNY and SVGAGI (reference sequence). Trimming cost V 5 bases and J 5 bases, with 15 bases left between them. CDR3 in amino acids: CASSGTREGTEAFF. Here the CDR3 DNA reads TGTGCCAGCAGTGGGACAAGGGAAGGGACTGAAGCTTTCTTT.

The CDR3 nucleotides are TGTGCCAGCAACCTTAGGGTAGATGAGGGAGATGGCTACACCTTC. Its translation: CASNLRVDEGDGYTF. The chain recombines TRBV7-2 with TRBJ1-2; no reliable D call. The CDR3 runs 15 residues. Germline CDR1 is SGHTA and CDR2 is FQGNSA. The V end lost 7 bases, the J end lost 6 bases, and 21 bases lay between the germline ends.

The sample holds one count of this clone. In DNA, the CDR3 is TGCGCCAGCAGCCAAGAATTCACTGGGACTATTCCCTACGAGCAGTACTTC. It yields the protein CASSQEFTGTIPYEQYF. The chain recombines TRBV4-1 with TRBJ2-7; TRBD2 aligns across 7 bases. Per germline, CDR1 MGHRA and CDR2 YSYEKL. This CDR3 has 17 residues. V trimming: 0 bases; J trimming: 2 bases; junction bases outside the gene matches: 10.

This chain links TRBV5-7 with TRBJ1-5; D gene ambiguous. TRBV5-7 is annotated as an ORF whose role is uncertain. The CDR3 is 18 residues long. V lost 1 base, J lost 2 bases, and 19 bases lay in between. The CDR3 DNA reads TGTGCCAGCAGCTTGTCCGGTGTTCCTAGCCGAGGCAATCAGCCCCAGCATTTT. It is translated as CASSLSGVPSRGNQPQHF.

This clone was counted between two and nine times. This CDR3 reads CASSLGTGGDTGELFF. The CDR3 nucleotides are TGCGCCAGCAGCCTTGGGACAGGGGGGGACACCGGGGAGCTGTTTTTT. This sequence joins TRBV4-1 and TRBJ2-2, with 11 positions matching TRBD1. J lost 3 bases, V lost 4 bases, and 4 bases had no gene match. Germline V gene lookup returns CDR1 MGHRA and CDR2 YSYEKL. This CDR3 has 16 residues.

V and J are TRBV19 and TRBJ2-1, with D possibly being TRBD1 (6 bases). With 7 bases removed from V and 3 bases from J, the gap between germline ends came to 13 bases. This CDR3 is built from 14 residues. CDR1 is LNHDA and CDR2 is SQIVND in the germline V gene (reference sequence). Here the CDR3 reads CASNQGTVYNEQFF. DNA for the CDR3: TGTGCCAGTAATCAGGGGACCGTCTACAATGAGCAGTTCTTC.

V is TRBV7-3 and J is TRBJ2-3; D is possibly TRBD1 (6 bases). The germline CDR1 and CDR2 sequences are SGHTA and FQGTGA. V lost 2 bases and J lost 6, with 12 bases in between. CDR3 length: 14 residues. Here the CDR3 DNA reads TGTGCCAGCAGCTTAGTGGGGGCGAGTGATACGCAGTATTTT. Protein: CASSLVGASDTQYF. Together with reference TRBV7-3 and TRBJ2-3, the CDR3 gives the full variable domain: GAGVSQTPSNKVTEKGKYVELRCDPISGHTALYWYRQSLGQGPEFLIYFQGTGAADDSGLPNDRFFAVRPEGSVSTLKIQRTERGDSAVYLCASSLVGASDTQYFGPGTRLTVL.

CDR3: CASSKTGTSGGARDTQYF. As DNA, the CDR3 is TGTGCCAGCAGCAAAACCGGGACTAGCGGGGGGGCAAGAGATACGCAGTATTTT. The rearrangement uses TRBV27 and TRBJ2-3; 16 bases agree with TRBD2. V dropped 6 bases and J dropped 5; count of bases not matched to a gene: 11. Germline V gene lookup returns CDR1 MNHEY and CDR2 SMNVEV (reference sequence). This CDR3 is 18 amino acids long.

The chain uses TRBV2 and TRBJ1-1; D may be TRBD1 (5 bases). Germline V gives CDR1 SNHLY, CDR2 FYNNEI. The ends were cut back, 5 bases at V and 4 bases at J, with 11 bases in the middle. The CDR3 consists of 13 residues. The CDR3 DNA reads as TGTGCCAGCAGTTGGGGGGAAGGCACTGAAGCTTTCTTT. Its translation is CASSWGEGTEAFF.

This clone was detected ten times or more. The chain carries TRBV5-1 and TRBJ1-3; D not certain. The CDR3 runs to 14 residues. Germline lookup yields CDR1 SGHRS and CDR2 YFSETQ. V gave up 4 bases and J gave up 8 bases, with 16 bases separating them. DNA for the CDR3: TGCGCCAGCAGCCCTAGAATGTCTGGCGACACCATATATTTT. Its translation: CASSPRMSGDTIYF.

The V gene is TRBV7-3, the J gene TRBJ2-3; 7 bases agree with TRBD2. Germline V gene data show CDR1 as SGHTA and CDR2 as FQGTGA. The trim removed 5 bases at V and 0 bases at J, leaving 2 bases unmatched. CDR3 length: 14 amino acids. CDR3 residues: CASSPSGSTDTQYF. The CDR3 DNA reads TGTGCCAGCAGCCCTAGCGGTAGCACAGATACGCAGTATTTT.

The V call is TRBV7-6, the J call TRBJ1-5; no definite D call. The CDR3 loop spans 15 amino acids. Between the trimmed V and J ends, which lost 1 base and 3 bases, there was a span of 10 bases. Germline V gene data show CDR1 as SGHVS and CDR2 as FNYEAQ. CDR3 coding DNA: TGTGCCAGCAGCTTAGTCGCAGGTGACAATCAGCCCCAGCATTTT. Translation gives CASSLVAGDNQPQHF.

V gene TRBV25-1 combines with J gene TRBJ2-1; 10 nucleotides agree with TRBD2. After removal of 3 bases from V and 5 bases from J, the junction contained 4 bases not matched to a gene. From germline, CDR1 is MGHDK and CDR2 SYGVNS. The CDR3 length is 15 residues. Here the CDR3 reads CASSDPLAGDNEQFF. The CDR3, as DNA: TGTGCCAGCAGTGACCCCCTAGCGGGGGACAATGAGCAGTTCTTC.

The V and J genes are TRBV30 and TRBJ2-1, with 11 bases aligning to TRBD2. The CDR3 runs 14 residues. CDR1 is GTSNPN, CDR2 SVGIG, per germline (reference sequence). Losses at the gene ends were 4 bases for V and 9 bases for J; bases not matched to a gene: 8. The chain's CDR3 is CAWTRLAGGGEQFF. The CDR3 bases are TGTGCCTGGACCCGGCTAGCGGGAGGAGGTGAGCAGTTCTTC.

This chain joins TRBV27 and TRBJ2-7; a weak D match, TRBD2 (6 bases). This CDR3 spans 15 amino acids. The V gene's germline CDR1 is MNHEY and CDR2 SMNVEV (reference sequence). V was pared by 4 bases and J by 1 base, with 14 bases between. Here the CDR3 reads CASSSTRLGSYEQYF. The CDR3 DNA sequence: TGTGCCAGCAGTTCCACACGACTAGGTTCCTACGAGCAGTACTTC.

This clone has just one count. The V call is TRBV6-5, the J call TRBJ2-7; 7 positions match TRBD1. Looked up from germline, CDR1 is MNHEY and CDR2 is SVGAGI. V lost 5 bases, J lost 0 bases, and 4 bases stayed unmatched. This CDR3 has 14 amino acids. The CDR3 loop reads CASSPWTGSYEQYF. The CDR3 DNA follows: TGTGCCAGCAGTCCATGGACAGGCTCCTACGAGCAGTACTTC.

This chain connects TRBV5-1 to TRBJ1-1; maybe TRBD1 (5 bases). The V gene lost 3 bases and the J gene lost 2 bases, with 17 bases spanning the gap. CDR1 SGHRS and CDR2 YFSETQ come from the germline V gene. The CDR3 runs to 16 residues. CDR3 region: CASSSFGGQGNTEAFF. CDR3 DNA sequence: TGCGCCAGCAGCTCTTTCGGTGGGCAGGGAAACACTGAAGCTTTCTTT. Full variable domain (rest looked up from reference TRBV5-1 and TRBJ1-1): KAGVTQTPRYLIKTRGQQVTLSCSPISGHRSVSWYQQTPGQGLQFLFEYFSETQRNKGNFPGRFSGRQFSNSRSEMNVSTLELGDSALYLCASSSFGGQGNTEAFFGQGTRLTVV.

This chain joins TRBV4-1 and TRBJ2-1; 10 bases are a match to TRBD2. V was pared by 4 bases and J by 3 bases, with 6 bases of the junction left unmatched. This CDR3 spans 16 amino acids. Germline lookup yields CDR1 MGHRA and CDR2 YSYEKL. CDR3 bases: TGCGCCAGCAGCCCTCGAGGACTAGCGGACTACAATGAGCAGTTCTTC. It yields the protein CASSPRGLADYNEQFF.

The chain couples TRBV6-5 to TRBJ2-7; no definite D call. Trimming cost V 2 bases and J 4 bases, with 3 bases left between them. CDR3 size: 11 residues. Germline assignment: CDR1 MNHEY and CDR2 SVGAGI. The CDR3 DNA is TGTGCCAGCAGTTACCAGTACGAGCAGTACTTC. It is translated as CASSYQYEQYF.

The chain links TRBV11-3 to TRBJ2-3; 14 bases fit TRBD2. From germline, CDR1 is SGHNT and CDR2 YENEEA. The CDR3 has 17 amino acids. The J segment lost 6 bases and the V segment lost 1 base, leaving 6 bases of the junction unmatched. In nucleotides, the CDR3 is TGTGCCAGCAGCTTAGGAGGGACTAGCGGGAGTCAGGATACGCAGTATTTT. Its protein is CASSLGGTSGSQDTQYF.